The 24 T cell receptor beta chains below all came from one sample that was sequenced in a study of read filtering for tumor transcriptome and immune sequencing. From roughly 390 ng of RNA, a library with molecular barcoded alpha/delta and beta/gamma adaptors was made. TCRdb re-called the reads through MiXCR, storing one row per CDR3 protein. The sample lists 7,000 to 10,000 distinct CDR3 sequences, roughly 15% occurring once. Specimen: a population of CD138-negative cells sorted from bone marrow. The receptors stem from a donor over 35 with multiple myeloma.

This clonotype was detected a few times. The junction differs from germline at one of its ends, possibly a read error. V gene TRBV9 combines with J gene TRBJ2-1, with 9 positions matching TRBD2. This CDR3 region has 15 residues. Germline V gene data show CDR1 as SGDLS and CDR2 as YYNGEE. CDR3 region: CASSVGSGRANERFF. In DNA, the CDR3 is TGTGCCAGCAGCGTGGGTAGCGGGAGAGCCAATGAGCGGTTCTTC.

In this sample, this clonotype is medium-sized (0.01 to 0.1%). The rearrangement joins TRBV5-1 to TRBJ2-1, with a weak D call TRBD2 (6 bases). V lost 5 bases and J 0 bases, leaving 9 bases between the germline ends. The CDR3 sequence is 14 residues long. Germline CDR1 SGHRS, CDR2 YFSETQ. CDR3 sequence: CASSLANSYNEQFF. CDR3 DNA: TGCGCCAGCAGTCTAGCGAACTCCTACAATGAGCAGTTCTTC. Drawing the rest from reference TRBV5-1 and TRBJ2-1, the complete variable domain is KAGVTQTPRYLIKTRGQQVTLSCSPISGHRSVSWYQQTPGQGLQFLFEYFSETQRNKGNFPGRFSGRQFSNSRSEMNVSTLELGDSALYLCASSLANSYNEQFFGPGTRLTVL.

This clonotype was detected ten times or more. The J gene is TRBJ2-3, the V gene TRBV24-1, with D tentatively TRBD2 (5 bases). V was cut by 4 bases and J by 1 base, with 11 bases left in between. The germline CDR1 and CDR2 sequences are KGHDR and SFDVKD. The CDR3 has 15 residues. CDR3 DNA: TGTGCCACCAGTGAGTTATCCGGGGGCACAGATACGCAGTATTTT. Translated: CATSELSGGTDTQYF.

This chain uses TRBV6-5 with TRBJ2-7; 9 positions match TRBD1. The trim removed 1 base at V and 4 bases at J, leaving 8 bases unmatched. Germline V gene lookup returns CDR1 MNHEY and CDR2 SVGAGI. The CDR3 is 16 amino acids. This CDR3 reads CASSYLRGDRDYEQYF. In DNA, the CDR3 is TGTGCCAGCAGTTACTTAAGAGGGGACAGGGATTACGAGCAGTACTTC.

This clonotype counts as medium-sized. The V and J genes are TRBV12-3 or TRBV12-4 and TRBJ2-7, with unresolved D. The CDR3 has 11 amino acids. Trimming pared 3 bases from V and 4 bases from J, leaving 4 bases between. CDR3 residues: CASSFSYEQYF. Written as DNA, the CDR3 is TGTGCCAGCAGTTTTTCGTACGAGCAGTACTTC.

A remark on this clonotype: A much larger clonotype is one base distant, so this may be a read error. In nucleotides, the CDR3 is TGTGCCAGCAGCTTGGCGGCAATCGGCCACACCTTC. Its protein is CASSLAAIGHTF. The chain combines TRBV5-6 with TRBJ1-2; D ambiguous. Germline CDR1 reads SGHDT; CDR2 reads YYEEEE. V was clipped by 0 bases and J by 12 bases, with 12 bases between them. The CDR3 is 12 residues long.

In this sample, this clonotype turned up many times. The chain recombines TRBV7-2 with TRBJ1-2, with D possibly TRBD1 on 5 matching bases. CDR1 SGHTA and CDR2 FQGNSA come from the germline V gene. V lost 5 bases to trimming and J lost 9 bases, with 10 bases between them. CDR3 length: 11 amino acids. The CDR3 sequence is CASSQGSSYTF. The CDR3 DNA sequence: TGTGCCAGCAGCCAGGGCTCTAGCTACACCTTC. Using reference TRBV7-2 and TRBJ1-2 for the parts outside the CDR3, the full variable domain is GAGVSQSPSNKVTEKGKDVELRCDPISGHTALYWYRQSLGQGLEFLIYFQGNSAPDKSGLPSDRFSAERTGGSVSTLTIQRTQQEDSAVYLCASSQGSSYTFGSGTRLTVV.

At least ten counts were recorded for this clonotype. The chain is built from TRBV29-1 and TRBJ2-7, with D perhaps matching TRBD1 (5 bases). CDR1 is SQVTM and CDR2 is ANQGSEA in the germline V gene. Trimming took 6 bases from V and 5 from J, leaving 23 bases between them. The CDR3 is made up of 15 amino acids. The chain's CDR3 is CSVDGTAAGMDEQYF. The CDR3 DNA is TGCAGCGTAGACGGTACTGCGGCAGGGATGGACGAGCAGTACTTC.

To note about this clonotype: An end of the junction differs from the germline gene, which may be a read error. The rearrangement links TRBV18 to TRBJ1-5, with D perhaps TRBD1 (5 bases). This CDR3 is 14 amino acids long. Germline V gives CDR1 KGHSH, CDR2 LQKENI. This CDR3 is CASSQGARQQPLHF. Here the CDR3 DNA reads TGTGCCAGCTCACAAGGAGCAAGACAGCAGCCCCTGCATTTT.

This clonotype was counted at least ten times. The chain recombines TRBV6-1 with TRBJ1-5; D unclear. Germline CDR1 and CDR2: MNHNS and SASEGT. The CDR3 runs 13 residues. Trimming left V 5 bases short and J 15 bases short, with 20 bases between. The CDR3 DNA reads TGTGCCAGCAGTCACCGGCCGACGGTCCAGGCGCATTTT. Translation gives CASSHRPTVQAHF.

This clonotype has ten or more counts. The CDR3 loop is CASSFARAEAFF. CDR3 in DNA: TGTGCCAGCAGTTTTGCCAGAGCTGAAGCTTTCTTT. The gene calls are TRBV28 and TRBJ1-1; D ambiguous. The CDR3 spans 12 residues. Trimming took off 3 bases at V and 6 bases at J, with 8 bases between the two ends. The germline V gene has CDR1 MDHEN and CDR2 SYDVKM.

As to this clonotype: Just one base apart from a much larger clone, this may be a read error. The missing conserved phenylalanine or tryptophan at the end of this CDR3 makes a read error likely. The chain is built from TRBV27 and TRBJ1-2; maybe TRBD1 (5 bases). The CDR3 runs to 14 residues. Looked up from germline, CDR1 is MNHEY and CDR2 is SMNVEV (reference sequence). V lost 11 bases, J lost 3 bases, and 19 bases lay in between. The CDR3 bases are TGTGCCGGCATTCAAAAAAGGGGAGACTATGGCTACACCCTC. This encodes CAGIQKRGDYGYTL.

For this clonotype: At one of its ends the junction is not consistent with the germline gene, which may arise from a read error. The gene calls are TRBV19 and TRBJ2-7; no clear D. There are 11 residues in the CDR3. The germline V gene has CDR1 LNHDA and CDR2 SQIVND (reference sequence). CDR3 sequence: CASKGAYDQYF. CDR3 nucleotides: TGTGCCAGTAAAGGCGCCTACGATCAGTACTTC. Full variable domain (remainder filled in from reference TRBV19 and TRBJ2-7): DGGITQSPKYLFRKEGQNVTLSCEQNLNHDAMYWYRQDPGQGLRLIYYSQIVNDFQKGDIAEGYSVSREKKESFPLTVTSAQKNPTAFYLCASKGAYDQYFGPGTRLTVT.

This clonotype was counted ten times or more. The V call is TRBV19, the J call TRBJ2-3; no definite D call. Germline CDR1 LNHDA, CDR2 SQIVND (reference sequence). V lost 3 bases and J 7 bases, leaving 11 bases between the germline ends. The length of the CDR3 is 13 residues. CDR3: CASSMTERHTQYF. CDR3 DNA sequence: TGTGCCAGTAGTATGACTGAGAGACATACGCAGTATTTT.

This clonotype was seen at least ten times. The CDR3 region has the DNA TGTGCCAGCAACCAGCTCGGTCACAGGGGCGGGGATACGCAGTATTTT. Protein sequence: CASNQLGHRGGDTQYF. V usage is TRBV6-5 and J usage is TRBJ2-3; the match to TRBD1 covers 7 bases. There are 16 residues in the CDR3. Germline CDR1 and CDR2: MNHEY and SVGAGI. J gave up 6 bases and V 7 bases, and 16 bases lay outside the gene matches.

Turning to this clonotype: A much larger clone is a single base away; this may be a read error. This CDR3 is missing its conserved last phenylalanine or tryptophan, likely due to a read error. The rearrangement joins TRBV6-1 to TRBJ2-1; D perhaps matches TRBD1 (5 bases). Per the germline V gene, CDR1 is MNHNS and CDR2 is SASEGT. Trimming cost V 8 bases and J 8 bases, with 16 bases left between them. The CDR3 extends over 13 amino acids. DNA of the CDR3: TGTGCCAGCCGTTATAGTGGGGCCGATGAGCAGTTCTCC. Encoded protein: CASRYSGADEQFS.

This rearrangement joins TRBV7-9 to TRBJ1-5; D is ambiguous. The germline CDR1 and CDR2 sequences are SEHNR and FQNEAQ (reference sequence). The CDR3 is 13 residues long. The V gene lost 2 bases and the J gene lost 7 bases, with 9 bases spanning the gap. The CDR3 DNA follows: TGTGCCAGCAGCTTATTGGAGGGCCAGCCCCAGCATTTT. This encodes CASSLLEGQPQHF.

With regard to this clonotype: This is likely an artifact of a read error, given a far larger clone one base away. A read error is likely, as this CDR3 ends without the conserved phenylalanine or tryptophan. The rearrangement uses TRBV12-3 or TRBV12-4 and TRBJ2-7; the D is unclear. The CDR3 is 13 amino acids. V shed 6 bases and J shed 3 bases, with 12 bases lying between them. CDR3 sequence: CASSLTRIYEQYS. The CDR3 nucleotides are TGTGCCAGCAGCCTTACCCGGATCTACGAGCAGTACTCC.

On this clonotype itself: This may come from a read error, since a much larger clone is one base off. The chain carries TRBV6-1 and TRBJ2-5, with 11 nucleotides matching TRBD2. Trimming cost V 11 bases and J 4 bases; bases outside gene matches: 9. This CDR3 has 14 amino acids. Germline loops: CDR1 MNHNS, CDR2 SASEGT. The CDR3 coding sequence is TGTGCCGGGAGTAGCGGGGGGGCCCTAGAGACCCAGTACTTC. It encodes CAGSSGGALETQYF.

This clonotype ranks as medium-sized. The rearrangement links TRBV2 to TRBJ2-1, with 11 bases matching TRBD2. V lost 7 bases and J lost 4; bases outside the gene matches: 3. The CDR3 runs 14 residues. CDR1 is SNHLY and CDR2 is FYNNEI in the germline V gene. CDR3 in DNA: TGTGCCAGCACTAGACTAGCGGGGTACAATGAGCAGTTCTTC. It is translated as CASTRLAGYNEQFF.

The table lists this clonotype with many counts. The chain links TRBV18 to TRBJ1-3; D uncertain. V was cut by 3 bases and J by 4 bases, with 16 bases left in between. Looked up from germline, CDR1 is KGHSH and CDR2 is LQKENI. CDR3 length: 16 amino acids. The CDR3 loop reads CASSPLRLVMGNTIYF. The CDR3 region has the DNA TGTGCCAGCTCACCTCTAAGACTCGTGATGGGAAACACCATATATTTT.

The chain has TRBV20-1 and TRBJ2-3; D might be TRBD1 (5 bases). Trimming took off 3 bases at V and 14 bases at J, with 21 bases between the two ends. Germline V gene data show CDR1 as DFQATT and CDR2 as SNEGSKA (reference sequence). The length of the CDR3 is 13 residues. CDR3 nucleotides: TGCAGTGCTAGCGCAGGGATCTCAGATACGTTGTATTTT. Translation: CSASAGISDTLYF.

This clonotype was seen repeatedly, ten times or more. The gene calls are TRBV12-3 or TRBV12-4 and TRBJ1-1; D is perhaps TRBD1 (5 bases). Trimming took off 5 bases at V and 1 base at J, with 8 bases between the two ends. There are 13 residues in the CDR3. CDR3 sequence reads: CASSPGQNTEAFF. In DNA, the CDR3 is TGTGCCAGCAGTCCCGGACAGAACACTGAAGCTTTCTTT.

Within the sample, this clonotype is large. The chain combines TRBV11-3 with TRBJ1-1, with a possible D match to TRBD1 (5 bases). The V and J ends lost 1 base and 1 base respectively, with 16 bases between them. Germline loops: CDR1 SGHNT, CDR2 YENEEA. The CDR3 loop spans 17 amino acids. The CDR3 bases are TGTGCCAGCAGCTTAGCGACGGGGACCTCTAAGAACACTGAAGCTTTCTTT. Residues: CASSLATGTSKNTEAFF.